This TCR beta chain is drawn from a study of prognosis after radiotherapy for stage I lung cancer. In its sample, this clonotype was seen many times. A draw of approximately 6 milliliters of peripheral blood took place at each of two time points. Two rounds of multiplex PCR amplified TCR beta CDR3 from genomic DNA. Gene-specific TRBV and TRBJ primers were used in PCR round one. TCRdb re-called the multiplex PCR reads with MiXCR, one entry per CDR3 protein. The sample lists fewer than 20,000 distinct CDR3 sequences; around two fifths were seen once. Germline values: CDR1 LNHDA, CDR2 SQIVND (reference sequence). The CDR3 consists of 16 residues. V was pared by 3 bases and J by 2 bases, with 14 bases between.

The source material was PBMCs, sampled before or after stereotactic body radiation therapy (not recorded which). The chain employs TRBV19 and TRBJ1-5, with D possibly being TRBD1 (5 bases). This receptor was identified in a donor over 45 with non-small cell lung cancer. The chain's CDR3 is CASSIWQGEGNQPQHF. The CDR3 region has the DNA TGTGCCAGTAGTATTTGGCAGGGCGAGGGCAATCAGCCCCAGCATTTT.